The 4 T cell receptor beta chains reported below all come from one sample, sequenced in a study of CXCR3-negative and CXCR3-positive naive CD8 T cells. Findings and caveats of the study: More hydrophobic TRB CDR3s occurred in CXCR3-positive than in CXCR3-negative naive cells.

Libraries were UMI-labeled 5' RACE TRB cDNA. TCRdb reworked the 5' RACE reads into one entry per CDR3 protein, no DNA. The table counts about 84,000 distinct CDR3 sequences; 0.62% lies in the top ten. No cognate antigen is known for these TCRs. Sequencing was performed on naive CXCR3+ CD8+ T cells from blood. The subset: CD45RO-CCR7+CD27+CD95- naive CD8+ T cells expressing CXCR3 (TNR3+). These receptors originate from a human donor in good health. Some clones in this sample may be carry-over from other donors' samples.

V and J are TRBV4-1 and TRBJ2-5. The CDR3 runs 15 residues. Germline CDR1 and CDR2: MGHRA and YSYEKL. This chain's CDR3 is CASSQVLELGETQYF.

CDR3 sequence: CSARKEPTRDTQYF. The chain employs TRBV20-1 and TRBJ2-3. The germline gives CDR1 DFQATT, CDR2 SNEGSKA (reference sequence). This CDR3 region has 14 residues.

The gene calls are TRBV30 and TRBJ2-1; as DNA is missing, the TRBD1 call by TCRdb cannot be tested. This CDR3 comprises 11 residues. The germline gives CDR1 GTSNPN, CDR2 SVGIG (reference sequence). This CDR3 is CACRQGNEQFF.

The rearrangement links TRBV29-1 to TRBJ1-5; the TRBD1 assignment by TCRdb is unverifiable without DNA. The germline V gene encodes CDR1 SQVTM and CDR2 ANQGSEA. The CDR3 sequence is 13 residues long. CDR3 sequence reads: CSASRGLNQPQHF.